Presented here are 21 T cell receptor beta chains from one specimen sequenced in a study of OX40 agonist ivuxolimab in advanced cancers. The protocol was immunoSEQ multiplex PCR, while the TCRdb copy is restricted to in-frame clones and leaves out a portion. This sample has tens of thousands of clones, with roughly 90% found just once. The source material was CD4+ or CD8+ T cells sorted from blood, sampled in a trial of the OX40 agonist ivuxolimab. The origin of the receptors is an adult with an advanced solid tumor such as melanoma, head and neck, liver or kidney cancer.

CDR3 protein: CASSLVGTTGETQYF. CDR3 nucleotides: TGTGCCAGCAGCTTAGTCGGGACGACAGGTGAGACCCAGTACTTC. The chain has TRBV7-3 and TRBJ2-5, with TRBD1 as a possible D gene (6 bases). Trimming cost V 2 bases and J 5 bases, with 15 bases left between them. Germline V gene data show CDR1 as SGHTA and CDR2 as FQGTGA. This CDR3 is 15 amino acids long.

The chain has TRBV7-3 and TRBJ1-2; no reliable D call. The CDR3 loop spans 13 amino acids. The V and J ends lost 4 bases and 6 bases respectively, with 12 bases between them. Looked up from germline, CDR1 is SGHTA and CDR2 is FQGTGA. CDR3 loop: CASSSGVADGYTF. In DNA form, the CDR3 reads TGTGCCAGCAGCTCGGGAGTTGCGGATGGCTACACCTTC.

The chain links TRBV18 to TRBJ1-2; TRBD1 might be the D (6 bases). Trimming removed 2 bases from V and 4 bases from J, with 23 bases in between. The CDR3 totals 18 residues. Germline V CDR1 and CDR2: KGHSH, LQKENI. CDR3 in DNA: TGTGCCAGCTCACCAAGGACAGAGTTCTCCCCTCTTGCCTATGGCTACACCTTC. It yields the protein CASSPRTEFSPLAYGYTF.

In the case of this clone: Other nucleotide sequences from this sample produce the same CDR3. The chain has TRBV5-1 and TRBJ2-7; D is tentatively TRBD1 or TRBD2 (6 bases each). This CDR3 region has 14 residues. In germline, CDR1 is SGHRS, CDR2 YFSETQ. Trimming pared 0 bases from V and 4 bases from J, leaving 11 bases between. The CDR3 is CASSLEGGGYEQYF. In DNA form, the CDR3 reads TGCGCCAGCAGCTTGGAGGGGGGCGGGTACGAGCAGTACTTC.

V gene TRBV14 combines with J gene TRBJ2-5; a possible D gene is TRBD2 (6 bases). The CDR3 covers 15 residues. Between the trimmed V and J ends, which lost 5 bases and 3 bases, there was a span of 16 bases. Germline CDR1 reads SGHDN; CDR2 reads FVKESK. The DNA for the CDR3 is TGTGCCAGCAGCACCTTTGTAGGAGGGGAAGAGACCCAGTACTTC. This translates into CASSTFVGGEETQYF.

The count of this clone is one. The germline gene is not matched at one end of the junction; a read error may be the cause. This rearrangement joins TRBV18 to TRBJ2-7, with 8 bases fitting TRBD2. Germline V gives CDR1 KGHSH, CDR2 LQKENI. The CDR3 runs 13 residues. The CDR3 protein is CASARTSSNEQYF. Written as DNA, the CDR3 is TGTGCCAGCGCCCGGACTAGCTCCAACGAGCAGTACTTC.

The chain links TRBV7-6 to TRBJ2-1, with D perhaps TRBD1 or TRBD2 (5 bases each). V lost 5 bases and J lost 5, with 19 bases in between. Germline V gene sequence: CDR1 SGHVS, CDR2 FNYEAQ. This CDR3 is built from 16 residues. The CDR3 sequence is CASSLGPGLINNEQFF. CDR3 nucleotides: TGTGCCAGCAGCCTAGGCCCGGGGCTTATAAACAATGAGCAGTTCTTC. The full variable domain, with the rest looked up from reference TRBV7-6 and TRBJ2-1, is GAGVSQSPRYKVTKRGQDVALRCDPISGHVSLYWYRQALGQGPEFLTYFNYEAQQDKSGLPNDRFSAERPEGSISTLTIQRTEQRDSAMYRCASSLGPGLINNEQFFGPGTRLTVL.

The V gene is TRBV5-6, the J gene TRBJ2-7, with D possibly being TRBD2 (6 bases). The CDR3 consists of 14 residues. CDR1 is SGHDT, CDR2 YYEEEE, per germline. V shed 4 bases and J shed 3 bases, with 14 bases lying between them. The CDR3 DNA follows: TGTGCCAGCAGCCACAGCGGAGGGTACTACGAGCAGTACTTC. This gives the protein CASSHSGGYYEQYF.

This clone was picked up one time. The chain couples TRBV18 to TRBJ2-3; perhaps D is TRBD1 or TRBD2 (5 bases each). The germline V gene encodes CDR1 KGHSH and CDR2 LQKENI. Trimming took 5 bases from V and 0 from J, leaving 12 bases between them. This CDR3 contains 15 residues. In DNA, the CDR3 is TGTGCCAGCTCAAGGGACGTTGCTAGCACAGATACGCAGTATTTT. It codes for CASSRDVASTDTQYF.

This clone has only one observation. The CDR3 protein is CASSSSFGREYGYTF. The CDR3 nucleotides are TGTGCCAGCAGCTCGAGTTTCGGGCGGGAGTATGGCTACACCTTC. V and J are TRBV7-2 and TRBJ1-2; D remains unclear. Germline V gene lookup returns CDR1 SGHTA and CDR2 FQGNSA. The V and J ends lost 4 bases and 5 bases respectively, with 17 bases between them. The length of the CDR3 is 15 residues.

The V and J genes are TRBV7-6 and TRBJ1-4; TRBD1 is a possible D gene (6 bases). There are 16 residues in the CDR3. V was cut by 3 bases and J by 1 base, with 12 bases left in between. The germline CDR1 and CDR2 sequences are SGHVS and FNYEAQ. The CDR3 bases are TGTGCCAGCAGCTTTCTCCCAGGGGAAACTAATGAAAAACTGTTTTTT. Amino acids: CASSFLPGETNEKLFF.

The chain recombines TRBV2 with TRBJ2-1; D is uncertain. There are 14 residues in the CDR3. V dropped 5 bases and J dropped 9 bases, with 17 bases sitting between them. Germline CDR1 SNHLY, CDR2 FYNNEI. CDR3 in DNA: TGTGCCAGCAGTTTTGACCCGAAGATAGGTGAGCAGTTCTTC. It is translated as CASSFDPKIGEQFF.

CDR3 residues: CASRLSGSTEAFF. Written as DNA, the CDR3 is TGTGCCAGCAGGCTTTCAGGGAGCACTGAAGCTTTCTTT. This chain joins TRBV6-4 and TRBJ1-1; D is possibly TRBD1 (5 bases). In germline, CDR1 is MRHNA, CDR2 SNTAGT. Trimming cost V 6 bases and J 4 bases, with 12 bases left between them. This CDR3 is 13 amino acids long.

The V gene is TRBV19, the J gene TRBJ1-5, with 8 bases identical to TRBD1. The CDR3 totals 15 residues. Germline CDR1 LNHDA, CDR2 SQIVND (reference sequence). The junction had 8 bases not matched to a gene; V was cut back by 4 bases and J by 6 bases. DNA of the CDR3: TGTGCCAGTAGTAAAGGGACAGGAGAGGTTCAGCCCCAGCATTTT. This translates into CASSKGTGEVQPQHF.

CDR3 DNA sequence: TGTGCCTGGAGTGTGTACGGCGAGCAGTACTTC. Translated: CAWSVYGEQYF. The J gene is TRBJ2-7, the V gene TRBV30; unclear D gene. V lost 0 bases, J lost 6 bases, and 6 bases lay in between. CDR3 length: 11 residues. Per the germline V gene, CDR1 is GTSNPN and CDR2 is SVGIG (reference sequence).

The rearrangement uses TRBV6-5 and TRBJ1-4; no definite D call. Trimming took off 6 bases at V and 0 bases at J, with 11 bases between the two ends. Per the germline V gene, CDR1 is MNHEY and CDR2 is SVGAGI. The CDR3 has 15 amino acids. CDR3: CASSQAAATNEKLFF. In DNA, the CDR3 is TGTGCCAGCAGCCAGGCGGCGGCAACTAATGAAAAACTGTTTTTT.

The J gene is TRBJ2-7, the V gene TRBV30; no definite D call. The V end was cut by 0 bases, the J end by 5 bases, with 14 bases between. The CDR3 contains 14 residues. Germline assignment: CDR1 GTSNPN and CDR2 SVGIG (reference sequence). The chain's CDR3 is CAWSVLDRANEQYF. In DNA form, the CDR3 reads TGTGCCTGGAGTGTATTGGACCGTGCGAACGAGCAGTACTTC.

This clone was found once. This CDR3 is CASSDERGVGDTQYF. CDR3 nucleotide sequence: TGTGCCAGCAGTGATGAGCGGGGGGTCGGAGATACGCAGTATTTT. The chain has TRBV2 and TRBJ2-3, with TRBD2 identical over 9 bases. V shed 3 bases, J shed 5 bases, and the junction held 6 bases outside the gene matches. Germline assignment: CDR1 SNHLY and CDR2 FYNNEI. This CDR3 has 15 amino acids.

V and J are TRBV15 and TRBJ1-2, with unresolved D. Germline V gives CDR1 LNHNV, CDR2 YYDKDF (reference sequence). CDR3 size: 15 residues. V shed 1 base and J shed 2 bases, with 11 bases lying between them. CDR3 region: CATSRVDANNYGYTF. CDR3 nucleotides: TGTGCCACCAGCAGAGTGGACGCCAACAACTATGGCTACACCTTC.

V and J are TRBV10-3 and TRBJ1-2, with D uncertain. In germline, CDR1 is ENHRY, CDR2 SYGVKD. Trimming stripped 1 base from V and 0 bases from J, with 6 bases between. The CDR3 is 14 residues long. CDR3 bases: TGTGCCATCAGTGAGTACAGCTCTAACTATGGCTACACCTTC. It specifies CAISEYSSNYGYTF.

With regard to this clone: The sample holds other DNA sequences that translate to the same CDR3. The genes are TRBV5-4 and TRBJ2-5; the D is unclear. V lost 0 bases, J lost 2 bases, and 8 bases lay in between. CDR1 is SGHNT and CDR2 is YYREEE in the germline V gene (reference sequence). The length of the CDR3 is 14 residues. CDR3 amino acids: CASSLGSRQETQYF. In DNA, the CDR3 is TGTGCCAGCAGCTTGGGTTCGCGTCAAGAGACCCAGTACTTC.